These 31 T cell receptor beta chains originate from one sample sequenced in a study of CD8 T cells in Susac syndrome. The RNA, about 0.45 to 1 ug, was put through reverse transcription using random hexamers. TCRdb reanalysed the immunoSEQ multiplex PCR reads using MiXCR and keeps one entry per CDR3 protein. The sample yields about 180,000 distinct CDR3 sequences, about 95% seen once. The sample taken for sequencing was CD4+ T cells from PBMCs. All receptors come from a human donor with Susac syndrome.

The chain carries TRBV3-1 and TRBJ1-1, with no clear D. This CDR3 comprises 11 residues. V was shortened by 3 bases and J by 4 bases, with 3 bases between the two germline ends. The germline CDR1 and CDR2 sequences are LGHDT and YNNKEL (reference sequence). The CDR3, as DNA: TGTGCCAGCAGCCATTCCACTGAAGCTTTCTTT. This sequence encodes CASSHSTEAFF.

This clonotype was seen a few times. The rearrangement uses TRBV7-9 and TRBJ1-1; D is perhaps TRBD1 (5 bases). This CDR3 spans 14 amino acids. V gave up 0 bases and J gave up 3 bases, with 8 bases separating them. CDR1 is SEHNR and CDR2 is FQNEAQ in the germline V gene (reference sequence). This CDR3 reads CASSLAPGDTEAFF. CDR3 in DNA: TGTGCCAGCAGCTTAGCCCCGGGGGACACTGAAGCTTTCTTT.

The rearrangement uses TRBV7-8 and TRBJ2-1, with 13 bases fitting TRBD2. V shed 8 bases, J shed 3 bases, and the junction held 4 bases outside the gene matches. CDR3 length: 15 residues. In germline, CDR1 is SGHVS, CDR2 FQNEAQ. The CDR3 region has the DNA TGTGCCAGCTCCGGACTAGCGGGGGACTACAATGAGCAGTTCTTC. Residues: CASSGLAGDYNEQFF. Based on the CDR3 plus reference TRBV7-8 and TRBJ2-1, the full variable domain is GAGVSQSPRYKVAKRGQDVALRCDPISGHVSLFWYQQALGQGPEFLTYFQNEAQLDKSGLPSDRFFAERPEGSVSTLKIQRTQQEDSAVYLCASSGLAGDYNEQFFGPGTRLTVL.

The chain combines TRBV7-3 with TRBJ1-3; D is undetermined. V was shortened by 0 bases and J by 2 bases, with 8 bases between the two germline ends. This CDR3 spans 15 amino acids. The V gene's germline CDR1 is SGHTA and CDR2 FQGTGA. The CDR3 protein is CASSLTWGAGNTIYF. For the CDR3, the DNA is TGTGCCAGCAGCTTAACGTGGGGAGCTGGAAACACCATATATTTT.

J is TRBJ1-2 and V is TRBV4-1; D not certain. This CDR3 has 14 amino acids. Trimming stripped 2 bases from V and 0 bases from J, with 7 bases between. Per germline, CDR1 MGHRA and CDR2 YSYEKL. Here the CDR3 reads CASSQNLANYGYTF. The CDR3 coding sequence is TGCGCCAGCAGCCAAAACCTAGCTAACTATGGCTACACCTTC.

J is TRBJ1-4 and V is TRBV20-1, with TRBD1 matching over 9 bases. The CDR3 totals 11 residues. V lost 4 bases, J lost 17 bases, and 8 bases stayed unmatched. Per germline, CDR1 DFQATT and CDR2 SNEGSKA (reference sequence). CDR3 in amino acids: CSAKQGADCFF. CDR3 bases: TGCAGTGCTAAACAGGGGGCGGACTGTTTTTTT.

The J gene is TRBJ1-2, the V gene TRBV30; D is undetermined. The germline gives CDR1 GTSNPN, CDR2 SVGIG (reference sequence). This CDR3 is built from 12 residues. V lost 0 bases and J lost 6, with 8 bases in between. The CDR3 coding sequence is TGTGCCTGGAGTGTATTCGGGGATGGCTACACCTTC. It specifies CAWSVFGDGYTF. The whole variable domain, remainder taken from reference TRBV30 and TRBJ1-2, is SQTIHQWPATLVQPVGSPLSLECTVEGTSNPNLYWYRQAAGRGLQLLFYSVGIGQISSEVPQNLSASRPQDRQFILSSKKLLLSDSGFYLCAWSVFGDGYTFGSGTRLTVV.

The rearrangement links TRBV29-1 to TRBJ2-1, with 7 bases that match TRBD1. Germline V gene lookup returns CDR1 SQVTM and CDR2 ANQGSEA. The trim removed 4 bases at V and 9 bases at J, leaving 9 bases unmatched. There are 13 residues in the CDR3. CDR3 residues: CSVAGTEMGEQFF. DNA of the CDR3: TGCAGCGTTGCCGGGACAGAGATGGGTGAGCAGTTCTTC.

This chain joins TRBV30 and TRBJ2-1; the match to TRBD2 covers 7 bases. CDR3 size: 14 residues. CDR1 and CDR2 (germline): GTSNPN, SVGIG (reference sequence). V dropped 4 bases and J dropped 2; count of bases not matched to a gene: 5. CDR3 DNA sequence: TGTGCCTGGATGAGCGGGACCCCCTACAATGAGCAGTTCTTC. Its protein is CAWMSGTPYNEQFF.

The chain couples TRBV6-2 or TRBV6-3 to TRBJ1-1; D not certain. Germline V gives CDR1 MNHEY, CDR2 SVGEGT. CDR3 length: 13 residues. V lost 3 bases to trimming and J lost 4 bases, with 9 bases between them. The CDR3 region is CASSYRVSTEAFF. DNA of the CDR3: TGTGCCAGCAGTTATCGGGTCAGCACTGAAGCTTTCTTT.

This chain joins TRBV12-3 or TRBV12-4 and TRBJ2-7, with TRBD1 as a possible D gene (6 bases). This CDR3 contains 14 residues. Trimming left V 6 bases short and J 2 bases short, with 14 bases between. As DNA, the CDR3 is TGTGCCAGCAGGCAGGGACAAGCGACCTACGAGCAGTACTTC. Its protein product is CASRQGQATYEQYF.

The J gene is TRBJ1-4, the V gene TRBV11-2; 8 bases are shared with TRBD1. CDR1 SGHAT and CDR2 FQNNGV come from the germline V gene. The V and J ends lost 5 bases and 8 bases, in that order; junction bases with no gene match: 7. The CDR3 spans 14 residues. The CDR3 DNA follows: TGTGCCAGCAGCCCGGGGACAGGCCGAGAAAAACTGTTTTTT. Amino acids: CASSPGTGREKLFF.

This chain uses TRBV20-1 with TRBJ1-1; D remains ambiguous. Between the trimmed V and J ends, which lost 3 bases and 0 bases, there was a span of 11 bases. The CDR3 is 14 residues long. The V gene's germline CDR1 is DFQATT and CDR2 SNEGSKA (reference sequence). The chain's CDR3 is CSARDGGLNTEAFF. The CDR3 region has the DNA TGCAGTGCTAGGGACGGAGGGTTGAACACTGAAGCTTTCTTT.

This CDR3 reads CATSRGSGQNEKLFF. Here the CDR3 DNA reads TGTGCCACCAGCAGAGGTTCGGGTCAAAATGAAAAACTGTTTTTT. The chain recombines TRBV15 with TRBJ1-4; D unresolved. Germline loops: CDR1 LNHNV, CDR2 YYDKDF (reference sequence). The CDR3 is made up of 15 amino acids. Trimming cost V 1 base and J 5 bases, with 11 bases left between them.

The chain couples TRBV9 to TRBJ2-2; 12 bases agree with TRBD2. V dropped 3 bases and J dropped 7; count of bases not matched to a gene: 7. The CDR3 spans 16 residues. Germline CDR1 reads SGDLS; CDR2 reads YYNGEE. The CDR3 here is CASSDGTSGSVGELFF. CDR3 coding DNA: TGTGCCAGCAGCGACGGGACTAGCGGGTCAGTCGGGGAGCTGTTTTTT.

The chain joins TRBV14 to TRBJ1-5, with D perhaps TRBD1 (5 bases). The germline CDR1 and CDR2 sequences are SGHDN and FVKESK. This CDR3 spans 20 amino acids. V was trimmed by 4 bases and J by 0 bases, leaving 25 bases between them. The chain's CDR3 is CASSLTNAPRAQYSNQPQHF. CDR3 DNA sequence: TGTGCCAGCAGCCTCACTAACGCCCCCAGGGCCCAATATAGCAATCAGCCCCAGCATTTT.

The J gene is TRBJ2-5, the V gene TRBV5-4; D gene ambiguous. CDR1 is SGHNT and CDR2 is YYREEE in the germline V gene (reference sequence). This CDR3 spans 14 amino acids. V lost 5 bases, J lost 0 bases, and 11 bases lay in between. DNA for the CDR3: TGTGCCAGCAGTCACGGACGTTACCAAGAGACCCAGTACTTC. It is translated as CASSHGRYQETQYF.

J is TRBJ1-1 and V is TRBV12-3 or TRBV12-4; D remains ambiguous. V gave up 3 bases and J gave up 6 bases, with 14 bases separating them. The CDR3 is made up of 14 amino acids. The CDR3 reads CASSFYLNGAEAFF. CDR3 nucleotides: TGTGCCAGCAGTTTTTACCTGAATGGCGCTGAAGCTTTCTTT.

This rearrangement joins TRBV20-1 to TRBJ1-5; D not certain. The CDR3 runs 12 residues. Looked up from germline, CDR1 is DFQATT and CDR2 is SNEGSKA (reference sequence). With 0 bases removed from V and 1 base from J, the gap between germline ends came to 1 base. The CDR3: CSARESNQPQHF. The CDR3 nucleotides are TGCAGTGCTAGAGAGAGCAATCAGCCCCAGCATTTT.

In DNA form, the CDR3 reads TGTGCCAGCAGCCAAGGGGACAGTAACACTGAAGCTTTCTTT. This sequence encodes CASSQGDSNTEAFF. V and J are TRBV3-1 and TRBJ1-1, with 7 bases lining up with TRBD1. The ends lost 1 base at V and 2 bases at J; junction bases unmatched: 1. Germline V gene sequence: CDR1 LGHDT, CDR2 YNNKEL (reference sequence). The CDR3 loop spans 14 amino acids.

The V and J genes are TRBV20-1 and TRBJ1-1, with D possibly being TRBD1 (5 bases). The CDR3 has 13 residues. Germline assignment: CDR1 DFQATT and CDR2 SNEGSKA (reference sequence). V lost 3 bases and J lost 1, with 9 bases in between. CDR3: CSARTGENTEAFF. The DNA for the CDR3 is TGCAGTGCTAGGACGGGGGAGAACACTGAAGCTTTCTTT.

The chain couples TRBV7-2 to TRBJ1-4, with a possible D match to TRBD1 (6 bases). Deletions cut 6 bases from V and 0 bases from J, with 11 bases between. The CDR3 is made up of 15 amino acids. Germline CDR1 and CDR2: SGHTA and FQGNSA. CDR3 bases: TGTGCCAGCAGGGCGGAGGGGGCAACTAATGAAAAACTGTTTTTT. Encoded protein: CASRAEGATNEKLFF.

The gene calls are TRBV20-1 and TRBJ1-4; D is perhaps TRBD1 (5 bases). V dropped 0 bases and J dropped 7 bases, with 15 bases sitting between them. The CDR3 extends over 15 amino acids. Germline-derived CDR1 and CDR2 are DFQATT and SNEGSKA (reference sequence). This CDR3 is CSARDRGGEGEKLFF. The CDR3 DNA reads as TGCAGTGCTAGAGATCGCGGGGGGGAGGGTGAAAAACTGTTTTTT.

About this clonotype itself: The junction shows a germline mismatch at one end, possibly a read error. The rearrangement joins TRBV18 to TRBJ2-1; D perhaps matches TRBD2 (5 bases). Per germline, CDR1 KGHSH and CDR2 LQKENI. CDR3 size: 15 residues. This chain's CDR3 is CASSPRPASRAWWVF. The DNA for the CDR3 is TGTGCCAGCTCACCACGCCCGGCTAGCCGGGCGTGGTGGGTCTTC.

The rearrangement uses TRBV5-1 and TRBJ1-1; D gene unclear. Per germline, CDR1 SGHRS and CDR2 YFSETQ. The CDR3 totals 16 residues. Trimming shortened V by 0 bases and J by 0 bases, and 12 bases separated the two germline ends. CDR3: CASSLGPRTLNTEAFF. The CDR3 DNA reads TGCGCCAGCAGCTTGGGGCCTAGGACGCTGAACACTGAAGCTTTCTTT.

V and J are TRBV20-1 and TRBJ1-3; possibly TRBD1 for D (5 bases). The CDR3 has 17 residues. Trimming stripped 6 bases from V and 0 bases from J, with 21 bases between. Germline values: CDR1 DFQATT, CDR2 SNEGSKA (reference sequence). The CDR3 loop is CSAQDRQASFSGNTIYF. CDR3 coding DNA: TGCAGTGCACAGGATCGACAAGCCTCATTCTCTGGAAACACCATATATTTT.

This clonotype appeared once. V usage is TRBV13 and J usage is TRBJ2-5; D unresolved. This CDR3 region has 14 residues. The germline CDR1 and CDR2 sequences are PRHDT and FYEKMQ (reference sequence). Trimming removed 1 base at V and 9 bases at J, with 15 bases between. This chain's CDR3 is CASSLETDYMAQYF. In DNA, the CDR3 is TGTGCCAGCAGCTTAGAGACTGATTACATGGCCCAGTACTTC.

This chain connects TRBV2 to TRBJ1-4, with D maybe TRBD1 (6 bases). Germline-derived CDR1 and CDR2 are SNHLY and FYNNEI. Trimming cost V 4 bases and J 0 bases, with 9 bases left between them. The CDR3 extends over 15 amino acids. DNA of the CDR3: TGTGCCAGCAGTGCCGGGACACCAACTAATGAAAAACTGTTTTTT. Amino acid sequence: CASSAGTPTNEKLFF.

V gene TRBV20-1 combines with J gene TRBJ2-3; possible D gene TRBD2, 5 bases. The CDR3 contains 16 residues. CDR1 and CDR2 from the germline V gene are DFQATT and SNEGSKA (reference sequence). Between the trimmed V and J ends, which lost 0 bases and 0 bases, there was a span of 13 bases. CDR3 nucleotides: TGCAGTGCTAGAGAGGTCACACCGGGGAGCACAGATACGCAGTATTTT. As protein: CSAREVTPGSTDTQYF.

V gene TRBV6-5 combines with J gene TRBJ2-1, with unresolved D. The CDR3 runs 14 residues. Germline lookup yields CDR1 MNHEY and CDR2 SVGAGI. Trimming left V 0 bases short and J 12 bases short, with 15 bases between. For the CDR3, the DNA is TGTGCCAGCAGTTACTCGAGACGGGCTGAAGGGCAGTTCTTC. As protein: CASSYSRRAEGQFF.

The chain links TRBV11-2 to TRBJ2-2; D is possibly TRBD1 (6 bases). CDR3 length: 14 residues. Germline CDR1 is SGHAT and CDR2 is FQNNGV. Deletions cut 9 bases from V and 1 base from J, with 12 bases between. As DNA, the CDR3 is TGTGCCAGTACCCGGACAGTGAACACCGGGGAGCTGTTTTTT. It encodes CASTRTVNTGELFF.